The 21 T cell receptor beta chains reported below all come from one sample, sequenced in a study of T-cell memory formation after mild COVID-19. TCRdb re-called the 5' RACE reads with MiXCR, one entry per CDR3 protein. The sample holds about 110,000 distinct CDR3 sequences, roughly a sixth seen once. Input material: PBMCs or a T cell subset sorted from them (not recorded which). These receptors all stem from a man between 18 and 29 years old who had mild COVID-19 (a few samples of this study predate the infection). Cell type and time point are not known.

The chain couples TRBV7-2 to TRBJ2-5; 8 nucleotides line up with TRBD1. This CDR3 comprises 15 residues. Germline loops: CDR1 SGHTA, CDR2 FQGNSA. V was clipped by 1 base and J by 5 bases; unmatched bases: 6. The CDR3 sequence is CASSLDRGIGETQYF. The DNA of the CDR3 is TGTGCCAGCAGCTTAGACAGGGGGATTGGGGAGACCCAGTACTTC.

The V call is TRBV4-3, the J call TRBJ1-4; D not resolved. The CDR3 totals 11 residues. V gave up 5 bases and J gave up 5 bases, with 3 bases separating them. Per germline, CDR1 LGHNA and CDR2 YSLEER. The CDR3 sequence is CASSINEKLFF. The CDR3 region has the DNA TGCGCCAGCAGCATAAATGAAAAACTGTTTTTT.

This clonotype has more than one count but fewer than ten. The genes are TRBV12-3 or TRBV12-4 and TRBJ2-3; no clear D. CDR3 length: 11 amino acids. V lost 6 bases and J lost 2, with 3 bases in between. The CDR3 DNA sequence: TGTGCCAGCAGGATCACAGATACGCAGTATTTT. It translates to CASRITDTQYF.

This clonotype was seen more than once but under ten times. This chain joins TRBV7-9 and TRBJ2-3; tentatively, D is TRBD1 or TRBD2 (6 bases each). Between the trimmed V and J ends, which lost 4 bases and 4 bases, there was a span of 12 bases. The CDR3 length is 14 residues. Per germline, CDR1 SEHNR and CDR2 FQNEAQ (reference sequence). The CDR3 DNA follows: TGTGCCAGCAGCTCCACCGGGGGCGCAGATACGCAGTATTTT. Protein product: CASSSTGGADTQYF.

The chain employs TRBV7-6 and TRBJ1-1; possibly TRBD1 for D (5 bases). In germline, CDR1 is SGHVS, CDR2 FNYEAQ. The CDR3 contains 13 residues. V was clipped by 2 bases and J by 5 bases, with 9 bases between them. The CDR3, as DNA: TGTGCCAGCAGCTTAACCAGGGAAACTGAAGCTTTCTTT. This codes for CASSLTRETEAFF.

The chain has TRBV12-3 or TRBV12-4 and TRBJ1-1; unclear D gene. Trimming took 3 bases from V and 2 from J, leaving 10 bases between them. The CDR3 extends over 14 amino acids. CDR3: CASSFSAGNTEAFF. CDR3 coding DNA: TGTGCCAGCAGTTTTTCGGCGGGTAACACTGAAGCTTTCTTT.

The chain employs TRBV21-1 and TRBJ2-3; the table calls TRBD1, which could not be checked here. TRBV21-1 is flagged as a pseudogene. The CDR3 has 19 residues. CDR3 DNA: TGTGCCAGCAGCAGACGGGCCCCAGGGAACAGGACTAGCACAGATACGCAGTATTTT. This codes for CASSRRAPGNRTSTDTQYF.

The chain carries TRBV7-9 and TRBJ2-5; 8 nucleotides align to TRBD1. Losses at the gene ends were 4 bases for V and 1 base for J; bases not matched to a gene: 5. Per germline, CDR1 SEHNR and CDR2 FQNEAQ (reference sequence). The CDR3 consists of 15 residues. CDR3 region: CASSSRGRIQETQYF. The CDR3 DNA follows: TGTGCCAGCAGCTCCAGGGGGCGAATCCAAGAGACCCAGTACTTC.

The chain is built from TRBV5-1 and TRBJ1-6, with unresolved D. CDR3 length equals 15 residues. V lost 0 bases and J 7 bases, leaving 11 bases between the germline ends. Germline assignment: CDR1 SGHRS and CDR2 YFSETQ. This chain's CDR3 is CASSLADTGNSPLHF. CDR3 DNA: TGCGCCAGCAGCTTGGCCGACACTGGGAATTCACCCCTCCACTTT.

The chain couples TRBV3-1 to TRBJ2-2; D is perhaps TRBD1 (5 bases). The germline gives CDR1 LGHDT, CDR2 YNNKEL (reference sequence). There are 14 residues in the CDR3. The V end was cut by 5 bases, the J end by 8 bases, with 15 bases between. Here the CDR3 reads CASSYQAGSGELFF. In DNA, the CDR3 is TGTGCCAGCAGCTACCAGGCAGGGTCTGGGGAGCTGTTTTTT.

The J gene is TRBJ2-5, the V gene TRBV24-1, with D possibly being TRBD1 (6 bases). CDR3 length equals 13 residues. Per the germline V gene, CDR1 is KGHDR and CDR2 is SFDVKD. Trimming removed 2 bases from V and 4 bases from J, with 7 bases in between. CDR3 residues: CATSDWTAETQYF. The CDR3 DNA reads TGTGCCACCAGTGATTGGACAGCAGAGACCCAGTACTTC.

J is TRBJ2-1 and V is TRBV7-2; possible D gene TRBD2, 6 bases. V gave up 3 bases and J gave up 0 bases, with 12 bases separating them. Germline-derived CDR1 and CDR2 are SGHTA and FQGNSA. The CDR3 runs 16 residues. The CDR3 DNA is TGTGCCAGCAGCTTTGGCGGGGCCCGCTCCTACAATGAGCAGTTCTTC. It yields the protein CASSFGGARSYNEQFF.

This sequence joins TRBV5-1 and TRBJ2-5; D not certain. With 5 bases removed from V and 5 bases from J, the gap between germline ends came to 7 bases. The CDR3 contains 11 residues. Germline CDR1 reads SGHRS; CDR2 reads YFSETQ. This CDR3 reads CASRLGETQYF. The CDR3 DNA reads TGCGCCAGCAGGCTAGGCGAGACCCAGTACTTC.

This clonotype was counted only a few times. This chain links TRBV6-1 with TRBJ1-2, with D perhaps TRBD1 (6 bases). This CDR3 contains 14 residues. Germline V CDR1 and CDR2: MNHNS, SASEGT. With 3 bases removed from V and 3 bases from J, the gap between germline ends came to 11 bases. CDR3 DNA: TGTGCCAGCAGTGACAGGGGAAACGACTATGGCTACACCTTC. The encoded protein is CASSDRGNDYGYTF.

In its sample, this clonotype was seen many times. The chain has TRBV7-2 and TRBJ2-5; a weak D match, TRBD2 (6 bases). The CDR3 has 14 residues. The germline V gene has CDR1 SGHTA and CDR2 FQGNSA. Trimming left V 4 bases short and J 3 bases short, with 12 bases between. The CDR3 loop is CASSSRVAEETQYF. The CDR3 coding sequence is TGTGCCAGCAGCTCCCGGGTAGCGGAAGAGACCCAGTACTTC.

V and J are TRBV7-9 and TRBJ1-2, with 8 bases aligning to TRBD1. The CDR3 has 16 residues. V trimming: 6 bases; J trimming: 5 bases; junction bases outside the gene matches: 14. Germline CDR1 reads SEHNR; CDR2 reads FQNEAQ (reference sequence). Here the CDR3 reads CASRSPGRRGLYGYTF. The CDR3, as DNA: TGTGCCAGCAGGTCCCCGGGGCGCAGGGGGCTTTATGGCTACACCTTC.

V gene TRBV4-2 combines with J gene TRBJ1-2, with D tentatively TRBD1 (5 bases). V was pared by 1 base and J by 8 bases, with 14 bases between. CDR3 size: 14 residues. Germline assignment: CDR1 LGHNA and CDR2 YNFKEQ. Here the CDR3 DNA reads TGTGCCAGCAGCCAAGGGGGGTCCGGCCGAGGCTACACCTTC. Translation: CASSQGGSGRGYTF.

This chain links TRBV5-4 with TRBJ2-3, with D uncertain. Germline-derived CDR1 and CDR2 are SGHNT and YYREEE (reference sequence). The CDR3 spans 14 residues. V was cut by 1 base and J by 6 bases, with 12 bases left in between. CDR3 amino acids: CASSLTSSLDTQYF. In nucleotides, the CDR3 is TGTGCCAGCAGCTTGACGTCTTCCTTGGATACGCAGTATTTT. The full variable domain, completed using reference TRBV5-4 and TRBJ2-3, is ETGVTQSPTHLIKTRGQQVTLRCSSQSGHNTVSWYQQALGQGPQFIFQYYREEENGRGNFPPRFSGLQFPNYSSELNVNALELDDSALYLCASSLTSSLDTQYFGPGTRLTVL.

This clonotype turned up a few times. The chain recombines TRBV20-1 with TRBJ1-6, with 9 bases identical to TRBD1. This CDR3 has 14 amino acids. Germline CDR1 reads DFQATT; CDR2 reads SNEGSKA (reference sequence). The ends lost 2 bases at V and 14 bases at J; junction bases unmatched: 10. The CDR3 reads CSARHGTGYASLHF. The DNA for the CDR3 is TGCAGTGCTAGACACGGGACAGGGTATGCCTCCCTCCACTTT.

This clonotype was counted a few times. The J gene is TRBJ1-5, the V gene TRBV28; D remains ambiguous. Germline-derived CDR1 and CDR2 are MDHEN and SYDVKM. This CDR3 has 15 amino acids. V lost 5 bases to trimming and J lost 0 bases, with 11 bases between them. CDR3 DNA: TGTGCCAGCAGTACCACAGATTATAGCAATCAGCCCCAGCATTTT. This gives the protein CASSTTDYSNQPQHF.

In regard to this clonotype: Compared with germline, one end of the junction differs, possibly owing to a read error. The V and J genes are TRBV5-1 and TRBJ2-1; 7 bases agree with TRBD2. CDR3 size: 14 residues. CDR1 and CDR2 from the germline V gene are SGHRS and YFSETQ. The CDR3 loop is CASSLMGEGTQEVF. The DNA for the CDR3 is TGCGCCAGCAGCTTGATGGGGGAGGGGACCCAGGAGGTCTTC.